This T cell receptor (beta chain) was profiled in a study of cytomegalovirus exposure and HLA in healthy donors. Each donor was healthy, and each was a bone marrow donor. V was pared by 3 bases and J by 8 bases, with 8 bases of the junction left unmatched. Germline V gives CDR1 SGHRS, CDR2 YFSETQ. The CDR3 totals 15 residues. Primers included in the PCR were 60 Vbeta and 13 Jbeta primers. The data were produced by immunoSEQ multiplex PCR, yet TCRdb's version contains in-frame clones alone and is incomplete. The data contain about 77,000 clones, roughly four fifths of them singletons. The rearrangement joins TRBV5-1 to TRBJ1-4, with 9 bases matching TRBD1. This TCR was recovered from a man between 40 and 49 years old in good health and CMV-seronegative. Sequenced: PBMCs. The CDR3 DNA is TGCGCCAGCAGCTCCCCGGGACAGGGCCGGGAAAAACTGTTTTTT. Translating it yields CASSSPGQGREKLFF. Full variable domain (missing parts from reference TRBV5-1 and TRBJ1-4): KAGVTQTPRYLIKTRGQQVTLSCSPISGHRSVSWYQQTPGQGLQFLFEYFSETQRNKGNFPGRFSGRQFSNSRSEMNVSTLELGDSALYLCASSSPGQGREKLFFGSGTQLSVL.